This TCR beta chain stems from a study of CD8+ T cells in alopecia areata. Study results and caveats: Lesional scalp exceeded normal scalp in clonality, especially in alopecia totalis/universalis.

RNA was extracted and reverse transcribed into cDNA as the sequencing template. Generated by immunoSEQ multiplex PCR, the TCRdb table keeps only in-frame clones and is missing some. Here the sample spans about 200,000 clones, roughly 57% being singletons. With regard to this clone: Its antigen is undetermined.

The CDR3 is made up of 16 amino acids. The V segment lost 6 bases and the J segment 0 bases; nucleotides outside the gene matches: 9. Germline V gene sequence: CDR1 MNHNY, CDR2 SVGAGI (reference sequence). Alopecia areata patients had lesional scalp punch biopsies and peripheral blood taken from them. The sample in question was CD4+ T cells sorted from blood, obtained at week 0. The chain recombines TRBV6-6 with TRBJ2-7, with 9 nucleotides matching TRBD2. This receptor was obtained from a human donor with alopecia areata. CDR3 region: CASSLPLLAGSYEQYF. CDR3 DNA sequence: TGTGCCAGCAGCCTCCCACTACTAGCGGGCTCCTACGAGCAGTACTTC.